This entry is about one T cell receptor beta chain. This specimen comes from a study of CD8 T cells in Susac syndrome. The CDR3 has 15 amino acids. V lost 11 bases, J lost 6 bases, and 10 bases stayed unmatched. The germline gives CDR1 MNHEY, CDR2 SMNVEV (reference sequence). When the RNA was reverse transcribed, random hexamers were used with an input of roughly 0.5 to 1 ug. An immunoSEQ multiplex PCR amplified TCR beta CDR3 over 54 Vbeta and 13 Jbeta. TCRdb redid the calling of the immunoSEQ multiplex PCR reads with MiXCR, one entry per CDR3 protein. Here the sample spans about 300,000 distinct CDR3 sequences, 85% being singletons. In blood CD8+ and CD4+ T cells, TCR beta underwent sequencing. The patients serving as multiple sclerosis controls were treatment-naive. They had stable or active relapsing-remitting disease and fulfilled revised McDonald criteria. Negative isolation yielded CD8+ and CD4+ T cells; FACS enriched TEMRA cells.

Sequencing used CD8+ T cells from PBMCs. The receptor's source is a human donor with multiple sclerosis. The chain couples TRBV27 to TRBJ2-1; TRBD2 agrees at 13 bases. CDR3 coding DNA: TGTGCCGGCACCTTAGGGACTAGCGGGATCAATGAGCAGTTCTTC. Protein sequence: CAGTLGTSGINEQFF.